Reported below is one TCR beta chain. The data originate from a study of blood T cell repertoires in COVID-19. About the research overall: Nucleic acid was either cDNA or gDNA, and it came from T cells, B-cell-depleted T cells, or PBMCs.

The CDR3 runs to 16 residues. V lost 0 bases to trimming and J lost 8 bases, with 18 bases between them. Germline V CDR1 and CDR2: SGHNT, YYREEE (reference sequence). As originally analysed: Estimation of nucleated cell counts relied on the amplification of reference gene primers. TCRdb's table, derived via immunoSEQ multiplex PCR, lists solely in-frame clones and lacks some. The DNA was the basis for D and trimming; V, J and clone size are from that table. The sample has some 140,000 clones; about 90% are singletons. The TCR sequence derives from a man in his forties or fifties with acute or convalescent COVID-19. This chain uses TRBV5-4 with TRBJ2-1; D perhaps matches TRBD2 (6 bases). Sequencing was carried out using peripheral blood. CDR3 sequence: CASSLAPGVGGDEQFF. The CDR3 DNA reads TGTGCCAGCAGCTTGGCCCCGGGGGTGGGCGGGGATGAGCAGTTCTTC.